This T cell receptor (beta chain) was profiled in a study of PD-1 blockade in classical Hodgkin lymphoma. Study in general: The patients were dosed with nivolumab 3 mg/kg, infused intravenously every 2 weeks. Study results and caveats: Newly diagnosed patients reportedly trailed healthy donors in baseline TCR diversity. Newly diagnosed and completely responding patients shared comparable baseline diversity.

Sequencing was performed with immunoSEQ multiplex PCR; in TCRdb, only in-frame clones are kept and a portion is missing. The sample carries roughly 16,000 clones, 83% recorded once. The time point: cycle 4 day 1 (C4D1), after six to seven weeks of nivolumab. Relapses following autologous stem cell transplantation were seen in all patients, with brentuximab vedotin exposure varying. Details on this clone: Its target is unknown.

The receptor was derived from a human donor with classical Hodgkin lymphoma. Sequencing used peripheral blood mononuclear cells (PBMCs), obtained before the fourth cycle of nivolumab.

As DNA, the CDR3 is TGTGCTAGTGCAGTTGAGGCCGACACCGGGGAGCTGTTTTTT. Its translation is CASAVEADTGELFF. The genes are TRBV12-5 and TRBJ2-2; D remains unclear. The CDR3 totals 14 residues. V lost 7 bases, J lost 3 bases, and 12 bases lay in between. Germline V gene sequence: CDR1 LGHNT, CDR2 FRNRAP.